A single sample is the source of the 17 T cell receptor beta chains below, sequenced in a study of blood T cell repertoires in COVID-19. Assay used: immunoSEQ multiplex PCR; TCRdb lists only in-frame clones, some missing. The sample holds roughly 500,000 clones, about 88% seen once. Sample: peripheral blood. Receptor source: a man between 18 and 29 years old with COVID-19, enrolled during active disease.

The chain employs TRBV24-1 and TRBJ2-1, with D maybe TRBD2 (6 bases). V lost 3 bases to trimming and J lost 4 bases, with 12 bases between them. This CDR3 comprises 15 residues. The V gene's germline CDR1 is KGHDR and CDR2 SFDVKD. CDR3 residues: CATSDATSRYNEQFF. In DNA, the CDR3 is TGTGCCACCAGTGATGCAACTAGCAGGTACAATGAGCAGTTCTTC.

This rearrangement joins TRBV20-1 to TRBJ2-7; D is perhaps TRBD1 (6 bases). Germline CDR1 and CDR2: DFQATT and SNEGSKA (reference sequence). This CDR3 has 13 amino acids. Trimming took off 3 bases at V and 4 bases at J, with 13 bases between the two ends. The CDR3 loop reads CSASTGTLYEQYF. CDR3 DNA sequence: TGCAGTGCTAGTACCGGGACATTATACGAGCAGTACTTC.

The chain has TRBV27 and TRBJ2-5, with D possibly TRBD1 on 5 matching bases. Germline V gives CDR1 MNHEY, CDR2 SMNVEV (reference sequence). V was cut by 4 bases and J by 2 bases, with 8 bases left in between. CDR3 length: 13 residues. The CDR3, as DNA: TGTGCCAGCAGTTCCAGGGATCAAGAGACCCAGTACTTC. This sequence encodes CASSSRDQETQYF.

This chain joins TRBV7-9 and TRBJ2-7, with TRBD2 identical over 7 bases. The CDR3 length is 16 residues. Germline lookup yields CDR1 SEHNR and CDR2 FQNEAQ (reference sequence). V lost 1 base and J lost 3; bases outside the gene matches: 9. This CDR3 is CASSLEIGREGYEQYF. For the CDR3, the DNA is TGTGCCAGCAGCTTAGAAATCGGCAGGGAGGGCTACGAGCAGTACTTC.

This clone turned up a few times. The genes are TRBV4-1 and TRBJ2-7; the match to TRBD2 covers 9 bases. V lost 2 bases and J lost 2; bases outside the gene matches: 4. This CDR3 has 15 amino acids. Germline lookup yields CDR1 MGHRA and CDR2 YSYEKL. CDR3 in amino acids: CASSQLAGLTYEQYF. The CDR3 DNA reads as TGCGCCAGCAGCCAACTAGCGGGACTTACCTACGAGCAGTACTTC.

The rearrangement links TRBV10-3 to TRBJ2-1; 9 bases align to TRBD2. Per the germline V gene, CDR1 is ENHRY and CDR2 is SYGVKD. The ends lost 0 bases at V and 7 bases at J; junction bases unmatched: 16. The CDR3 covers 19 residues. The DNA of the CDR3 is TGTGCCATCAGTGAGTCTCTGGCGGGAGGGGGAAGAGGACAGAATGAGCAGTTCTTC. Translated, it gives CAISESLAGGGRGQNEQFF.

This chain connects TRBV5-1 to TRBJ2-3; TRBD1 matches 8 bases. Germline CDR1 and CDR2: SGHRS and YFSETQ. J lost 0 bases, V lost 4 bases, and 7 bases had no gene match. The CDR3 covers 16 residues. CDR3 protein: CASSTQGAMSTDTQYF. The CDR3 DNA sequence: TGCGCCAGCAGCACGCAGGGGGCGATGAGCACAGATACGCAGTATTTT.

Written as DNA, the CDR3 is TGTGCCAGTAGTATTCAGTATGATCAGCCCCAGCATTTT. It encodes CASSIQYDQPQHF. The chain carries TRBV19 and TRBJ1-5, with no clear D. CDR1 and CDR2 from the germline V gene are LNHDA and SQIVND (reference sequence). V was cut by 3 bases and J by 5 bases, with 8 bases left in between. This CDR3 is 13 amino acids long.

This rearrangement joins TRBV30 to TRBJ2-7; TRBD1 aligns across 9 bases. The germline CDR1 and CDR2 sequences are GTSNPN and SVGIG (reference sequence). The V gene end was trimmed by 2 bases and the J gene end by 1 base; junction bases not matched to a gene: 3. CDR3 length equals 14 residues. In nucleotides, the CDR3 is TGTGCCTGGAGTACCGGGACAGGGTCCTACGAGCAGTACTTC. Protein sequence: CAWSTGTGSYEQYF.

The rearrangement joins TRBV10-2 to TRBJ2-7, with TRBD2 matching 12 bases. The CDR3 spans 15 residues. The germline gives CDR1 WSHSY, CDR2 SAAADI. V lost 10 bases, J lost 2 bases, and 9 bases stayed unmatched. The CDR3 protein is CATRLAGVSAYEQYF. In DNA form, the CDR3 reads TGCGCCACAAGACTAGCGGGGGTTTCTGCCTACGAGCAGTACTTC.

V and J are TRBV3-1 (or the pseudogene TRBV3-2) and TRBJ2-1; D remains unclear. Germline CDR1 LGHDT, CDR2 YNNKEL (reference sequence). Trimming took off 4 bases at V and 2 bases at J, with 12 bases between the two ends. CDR3 length: 15 residues. The CDR3 DNA reads TGTGCCAGCAGCCCCCTGTTGCGGCCCTACAATGAGCAGTTCTTC. Its protein product is CASSPLLRPYNEQFF.

V usage is TRBV5-1 and J usage is TRBJ1-2, with 10 bases identical to TRBD1. This CDR3 has 15 residues. Per the germline V gene, CDR1 is SGHRS and CDR2 is YFSETQ. Trimming removed 4 bases from V and 6 bases from J; junction bases left unmatched: 9. In DNA, the CDR3 is TGCGCCAGCAGCACTCAGGACAGGGGGTGGAATGGCTACACCTTC. This sequence encodes CASSTQDRGWNGYTF.

The chain joins TRBV5-1 to TRBJ2-7; 10 bases line up with TRBD2. Trimming cost V 0 bases and J 5 bases; bases outside gene matches: 5. The CDR3 extends over 15 amino acids. Per germline, CDR1 SGHRS and CDR2 YFSETQ. The CDR3 loop is CASSLVSGGPNEQYF. The CDR3 bases are TGCGCCAGCAGCTTGGTTAGCGGGGGGCCGAACGAGCAGTACTTC.

This rearrangement joins TRBV6-2 or TRBV6-3 to TRBJ1-1; no clear D gene. CDR1 is MNHEY and CDR2 is SVGEGT in the germline V gene. The CDR3 has 14 residues. Trimming pared 2 bases from V and 1 base from J, leaving 8 bases between. The CDR3 protein is CASSYPSPNTEAFF. CDR3 DNA: TGTGCCAGCAGTTACCCATCCCCGAACACTGAAGCTTTCTTT.

This rearrangement joins TRBV23-1 to TRBJ2-7, with 7 bases lining up with TRBD1. TRBV23-1 is known as an ORF, though its function is uncertain. Unmatched junction bases numbered 20, after V lost 9 bases and J lost 0 bases. This CDR3 is built from 18 residues. In nucleotides, the CDR3 is TGCGCCAGAACTGACCTGACAGGGACCCTAAGGAGCTCCTACGAGCAGTACTTC. Its translation: CARTDLTGTLRSSYEQYF.

The chain employs TRBV9 and TRBJ2-3, with D perhaps TRBD1 (6 bases). Germline CDR1 is SGDLS and CDR2 is YYNGEE. Trimming took 3 bases from V and 5 from J, leaving 28 bases between them. The CDR3 is 19 residues long. CDR3 bases: TGTGCCAGCAGCGAGGGTGCCGGACAGACGGGACGAGGCCGAGATACGCAGTATTTT. The encoded protein is CASSEGAGQTGRGRDTQYF.

This clone appeared a single time. The chain links TRBV10-2 to TRBJ2-2; D not resolved. The CDR3 sequence is 14 residues long. Per germline, CDR1 WSHSY and CDR2 SAAADI. V was pared by 7 bases and J by 0 bases, with 9 bases between. The CDR3 coding sequence is TGCGCCAGCAAGGCACAGACGAACACCGGGGAGCTGTTTTTT. Translating it yields CASKAQTNTGELFF.